Listed here is a single TCR beta chain. Antigen unknown. Primers for the PCR totalled 60 Vbeta and 13 Jbeta. TCRdb's table, derived via immunoSEQ multiplex PCR, lists solely in-frame clones and lacks some. The data hold 130,000 or so clones, with about 80% observed a single time. This specimen comes from a study of cytomegalovirus exposure and HLA in healthy donors. Study-level points and caveats: Most TCR beta V segments were productive about 90% or about 30% of the time in an earlier analysis. Analyses of presence and absence presupposed an approximately uniform sequencing depth across donors.

With 4 bases clipped from V and 4 bases from J, the junction kept 9 bases outside the gene matches. CDR1 is ENHRY and CDR2 is SYGVKD in the germline V gene. The length of the CDR3 is 16 residues. This receptor was identified in a woman between 18 and 30 years old in good health and CMV-seronegative. The V call is TRBV10-3, the J call TRBJ1-2, with TRBD1 identical over 10 bases. Input material: PBMCs. CDR3 sequence reads: CAISGYETGGSYGYTF. As DNA, the CDR3 is TGTGCCATCAGTGGGTATGAGACAGGGGGCTCCTATGGCTACACCTTC.